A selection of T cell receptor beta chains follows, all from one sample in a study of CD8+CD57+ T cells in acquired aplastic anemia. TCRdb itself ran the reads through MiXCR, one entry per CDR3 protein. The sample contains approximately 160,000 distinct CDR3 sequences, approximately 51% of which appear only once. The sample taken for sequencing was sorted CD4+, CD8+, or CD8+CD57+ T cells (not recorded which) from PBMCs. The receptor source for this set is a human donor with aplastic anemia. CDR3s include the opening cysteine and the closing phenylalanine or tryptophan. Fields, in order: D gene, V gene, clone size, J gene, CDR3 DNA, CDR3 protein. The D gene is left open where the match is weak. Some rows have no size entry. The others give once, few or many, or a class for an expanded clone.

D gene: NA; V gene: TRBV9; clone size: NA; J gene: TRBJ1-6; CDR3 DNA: TGTGCCAGCAGCGTAGTAGAGTATAATTCACCCCTCCACTTT; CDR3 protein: CASSVVEYNSPLHF
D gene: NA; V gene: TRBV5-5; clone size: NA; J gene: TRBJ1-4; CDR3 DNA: TGTGCCAGCAGCCCCAACCAGGGTAGGGAAAAACTGTTTTTT; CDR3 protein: CASSPNQGREKLFF
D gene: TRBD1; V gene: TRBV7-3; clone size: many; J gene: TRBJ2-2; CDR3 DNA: TGTGCCAGCAGCGGGACAGTCCTGGGCGGGGAGCTGTTTTTT; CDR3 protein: CASSGTVLGGELFF
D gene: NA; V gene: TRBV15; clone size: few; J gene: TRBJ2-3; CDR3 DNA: TGTGCCACCAGCAACCTGAGCCCGGGCACAGATACGCAGTATTTT; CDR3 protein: CATSNLSPGTDTQYF
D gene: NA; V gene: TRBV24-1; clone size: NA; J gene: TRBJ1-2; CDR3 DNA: TGTGCCAGCAGCCCCCTGGGGCAGTCCTATGGCTACACCTTC; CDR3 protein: CASSPLGQSYGYTF
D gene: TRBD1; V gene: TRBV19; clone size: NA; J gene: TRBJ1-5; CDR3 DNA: TGTGCCAGACTCCGGGACAGCTCAAATCCGCCCCAGCATTTT; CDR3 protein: CARLRDSSNPPQHF
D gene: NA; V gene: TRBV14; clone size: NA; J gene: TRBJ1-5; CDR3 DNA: TGTGCCAGCAGCCCCTCTCGTGGGACGGGCAATCAGCCCCAGCATTTT; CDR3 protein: CASSPSRGTGNQPQHF
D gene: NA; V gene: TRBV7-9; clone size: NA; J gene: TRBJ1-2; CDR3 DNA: TGTGCCAGCAGCCGGGACGGTTATGGCTACACCTTC; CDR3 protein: CASSRDGYGYTF
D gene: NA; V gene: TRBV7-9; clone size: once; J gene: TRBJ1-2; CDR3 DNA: TGTGCCAGCAGCTTAGCAGGGGATAGCTATGGCTACACCTTC; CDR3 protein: CASSLAGDSYGYTF
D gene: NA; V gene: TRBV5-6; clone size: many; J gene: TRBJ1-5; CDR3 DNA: TGTGCCAGCAGCTTGCAGGGAGATCAGCCCCAGCATTTT; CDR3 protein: CASSLQGDQPQHF
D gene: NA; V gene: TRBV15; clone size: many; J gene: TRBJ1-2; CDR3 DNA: TGTGCCACCAGCAGAGATCGGCAGGATGGCTACACCTTC; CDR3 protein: CATSRDRQDGYTF